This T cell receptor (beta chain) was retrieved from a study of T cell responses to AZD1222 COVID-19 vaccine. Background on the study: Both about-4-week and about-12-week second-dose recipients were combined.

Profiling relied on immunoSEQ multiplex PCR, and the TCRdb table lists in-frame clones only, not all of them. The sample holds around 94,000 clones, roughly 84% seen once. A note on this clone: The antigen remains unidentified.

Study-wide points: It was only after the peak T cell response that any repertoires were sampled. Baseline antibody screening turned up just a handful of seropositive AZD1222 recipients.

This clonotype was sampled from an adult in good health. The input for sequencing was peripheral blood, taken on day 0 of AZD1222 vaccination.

The CDR3, as DNA: TGTGCCAGCAGCCCCCCAGGAGGCCAAATTACGAGCGGCTACACCTTC. This encodes CASSPPGGQITSGYTF. The chain couples TRBV9 to TRBJ1-2; D is uncertain. Germline assignment: CDR1 SGDLS and CDR2 YYNGEE. V lost 4 bases, J lost 8 bases, and 24 bases lay in between. CDR3 length: 16 residues.